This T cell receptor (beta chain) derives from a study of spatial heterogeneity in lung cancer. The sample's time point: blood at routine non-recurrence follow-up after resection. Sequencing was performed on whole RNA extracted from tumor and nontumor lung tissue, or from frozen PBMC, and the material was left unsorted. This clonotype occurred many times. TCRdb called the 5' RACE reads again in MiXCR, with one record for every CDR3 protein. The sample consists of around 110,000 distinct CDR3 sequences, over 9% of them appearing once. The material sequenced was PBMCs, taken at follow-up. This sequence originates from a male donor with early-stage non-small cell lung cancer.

CDR3 nucleotide sequence: TGCGCCAGCAGCACGACAGCTTCGGCCAATGAAAAACTGTTTTTT. As protein: CASSTTASANEKLFF. This chain links TRBV4-1 with TRBJ1-4; a possible D gene is TRBD1 (5 bases). The length of the CDR3 is 15 residues. V dropped 5 bases and J dropped 5 bases, with 15 bases sitting between them. Per the germline V gene, CDR1 is MGHRA and CDR2 is YSYEKL.